These T cell receptor beta chains were read from a single sample in a study of blood T cell repertoires in COVID-19. Sequencing used immunoSEQ multiplex PCR; TCRdb keeps in-frame clones, though not all of them. The table lists about 150,000 clones, roughly 88% of them singletons. Sequencing was carried out using peripheral blood. The source of these receptors is a woman in her 50s with acute or convalescent COVID-19. CDR3s include the opening cysteine and the closing phenylalanine or tryptophan.

v_gene: TRBV7-8; len: 14; CDR3aa: CASSSRGLFAEAFF
v_gene: TRBV27; len: 15; CDR3aa: CASSPPRWANSPLHF
v_gene: TRBV27; len: 13; CDR3aa: CASSFGMNTEAFF
v_gene: TRBV6-1; len: 16; CDR3aa: CASSEFGTDSGNTIYF
v_gene: TRBV7-9; len: 15; CDR3aa: CASSPQGGEGQPQHF
v_gene: TRBV6-6; len: 15; CDR3aa: CASSGRDRGLDTQYF
v_gene: TRBV6-5; len: 13; CDR3aa: CASSYSGIQPQHF
v_gene: TRBV29-1; len: 12; CDR3aa: CSVEDSVDTQYF
v_gene: TRBV7-2; len: 15; CDR3aa: CASSLDNLMNTEAFF
v_gene: TRBV28; len: 15; CDR3aa: CASRPTGLTSTEAFF
v_gene: TRBV5-1; len: 14; CDR3aa: CASSLEGGGYEQYF
v_gene: TRBV29-1; len: 13; CDR3aa: CSVAIERRAEQYF
v_gene: TRBV10-3; len: 14; CDR3aa: CAIGEQGANTEAFF
v_gene: TRBV7-9; len: 16; CDR3aa: CASSNYISGSLETQYF
v_gene: TRBV28; len: 14; CDR3aa: CASSRTGFPYEQYF
v_gene: TRBV27; len: 16; CDR3aa: CASRGTGSGWGYGYTF
v_gene: TRBV7-2; len: 15; CDR3aa: CASSSQGQSNQPQHF
v_gene: TRBV5-4; len: 14; CDR3aa: CASSPGLRQGEAFF
v_gene: TRBV5-3; len: 17; CDR3aa: CARSLAERGANRETQYF
v_gene: TRBV6-5; len: 14; CDR3aa: CASRRDRAADTQYF
v_gene: TRBV6-6; len: 11; CDR3aa: CASSSGTEAFF
v_gene: TRBV4-2; len: 15; CDR3aa: CASSQAAGTNYEQYF
v_gene: TRBV6-2/TRBV6-3; len: 15; CDR3aa: CASSYGQGFNYGYTF
v_gene: TRBV6-6; len: 15; CDR3aa: CASSARLAGDGEQYF
v_gene: TRBV12-3/TRBV12-4; len: 12; CDR3aa: CASGWTAYGYTF
v_gene: TRBV27; len: 13; CDR3aa: CASSLVRGVEQYF
v_gene: TRBV2; len: 13; CDR3aa: CASSDLQEYEQYF
v_gene: TRBV7-8; len: 16; CDR3aa: CASSLRRGANTGELFF
v_gene: TRBV7-8; len: 16; CDR3aa: CASSLGVTRSNEKLFF
v_gene: TRBV19; len: 14; CDR3aa: CASRAGAFYNEQFF
v_gene: TRBV18; len: 17; CDR3aa: CASSPPNRGSSTDTQYF
v_gene: TRBV7-8; len: 13; CDR3aa: CASSLEREGGQFF
v_gene: TRBV27; len: 16; CDR3aa: CASRKSGRATTDTQYF
v_gene: TRBV27; len: 15; CDR3aa: CASSLGSGRNNEQFF
v_gene: TRBV9; len: 15; CDR3aa: CASSVEQGRTDTQYF
v_gene: TRBV6-5; len: 14; CDR3aa: CASRGQGGYTEAFF
v_gene: TRBV27; len: 16; CDR3aa: CASSTYAGTGRAPLHF
v_gene: TRBV6-2/TRBV6-3; len: 16; CDR3aa: CASSDPGQGAIYGYTF
v_gene: TRBV11-2; len: 16; CDR3aa: CASSLGGQGRFLEAFF
v_gene: TRBV28; len: 15; CDR3aa: CASTPAGRYNSPLHF
v_gene: TRBV3-1/TRBV3-2; len: 15; CDR3aa: CASSQTSGSPYEQYF
v_gene: TRBV18; len: 14; CDR3aa: CASSRLPNTGELFF
v_gene: TRBV2; len: 15; CDR3aa: CASSATGTNNEKLFF
v_gene: TRBV2; len: 15; CDR3aa: CASRHPGGPSDTQYF
v_gene: TRBV7-9; len: 16; CDR3aa: CASSLGSQGTWQPQHF
v_gene: TRBV18; len: 12; CDR3aa: CASSLFAGGYTF
v_gene: TRBV28; len: 16; CDR3aa: CASRTFGGSHTGELFF
v_gene: TRBV10-3; len: 12; CDR3aa: CAISETAYGYTF
v_gene: TRBV6-5; len: 15; CDR3aa: CASRPGTSAGNEQFF
v_gene: TRBV28; len: 12; CDR3aa: CASSLVTDTQYF
v_gene: TRBV28; len: 14; CDR3aa: CASGDSNSGNTIYF
v_gene: TRBV7-2; len: 16; CDR3aa: CASSLLSGSGADTQYF
v_gene: TRBV6-6; len: 15; CDR3aa: CASSSAGWMNTEAFF
v_gene: TRBV11-2; len: 15; CDR3aa: CASSLVGFPHYEQYF
v_gene: TRBV5-4; len: 12; CDR3aa: CATSQVNSPLHF
v_gene: TRBV10-2; len: 16; CDR3aa: CASSETSGVGIGELFF
v_gene: TRBV28; len: 12; CDR3aa: CASSLESDAQYF
v_gene: TRBV3-1/TRBV3-2; len: 15; CDR3aa: CASSQGSSRPYEQYF
v_gene: TRBV6-2/TRBV6-3; len: 13; CDR3aa: CASSSGTGYEQYF
v_gene: TRBV7-2; len: 14; CDR3aa: CASSPWAGGTEQYF